This T cell receptor (beta chain) derives from a study of control samples from healthy donors and cancer patients. Germline CDR1 LGHDT, CDR2 YNNKEL (reference sequence). This CDR3 is built from 14 residues. With 3 bases removed from V and 7 bases from J, the gap between germline ends came to 12 bases. Method: immunoSEQ multiplex PCR; TCRdb's copy keeps in-frame clones and lacks some. Among 55,000 to 90,000 clones listed, over 75% were seen once. Sequencing was carried out using blood. The sequence derives from a man over 45 in good health. The V gene is TRBV3-1 (or the pseudogene TRBV3-2), the J gene TRBJ1-4, with D possibly being TRBD1 (6 bases). Here the CDR3 reads CASSQKGGAEKLFF. The CDR3 bases are TGTGCCAGCAGCCAGAAAGGGGGGGCTGAAAAACTGTTTTTT.